One and the same sample provided the 25 T cell receptor beta chains below, sequenced in a study of long-term antiretroviral therapy in people with HIV (dated by TCRdb to the early 2020s). The immunoSEQ hsTCRB v3.0 assay was used at survey level resolution to sequence the TRB variable region. Entries here come from immuneACCESS through TCRdb and include only in-frame sequences with V and J called. Some clones fail to appear in such tables; in the studies checked, an unresolved V gene covers under half of the shortfall, and the cause of the remainder is unknown. For this sample there are tens of thousands of clones; around 83% appear just once. About 5.3% of the sample is held by the ten biggest clonotypes. The material was unsorted PBMCs, obtained around 2.7 years before starting antiretroviral therapy. Receptor source: a woman younger than 45 with HIV.

The chain uses TRBV30 and TRBJ2-1, with 15 bases lining up with TRBD2. V shed 2 bases, J shed 8 bases, and the junction held 10 bases outside the gene matches. Germline V gene sequence: CDR1 GTSNPN, CDR2 SVGIG (reference sequence). This CDR3 is built from 17 residues. The CDR3 region has the DNA TGTGCCTGGAGTCTTAGGCGGACTAGCGGGGGGGCCGATGAGCAGTTCTTC. Translating gives CAWSLRRTSGGADEQFF.

The chain combines TRBV19 with TRBJ2-1; D is possibly TRBD1 (6 bases). The CDR3 contains 12 residues. Trimming left V 5 bases short and J 7 bases short, with 9 bases between. Per germline, CDR1 LNHDA and CDR2 SQIVND (reference sequence). The CDR3 loop reads CASSWTANEQFF. CDR3 nucleotides: TGTGCCAGTAGTTGGACAGCGAATGAGCAGTTCTTC.

The genes are TRBV5-5 and TRBJ1-4; 8 bases align to TRBD1. Unmatched junction bases numbered 5, after V lost 0 bases and J lost 4 bases. CDR3 length: 16 amino acids. Germline values: CDR1 SGHKS, CDR2 YYEKEE (reference sequence). DNA for the CDR3: TGTGCCAGCAGCTTGGCCGACAGGGGAGGTAATGAAAAACTGTTTTTT. As protein: CASSLADRGGNEKLFF.

The chain carries TRBV7-3 and TRBJ1-1; D gene ambiguous. The CDR3 totals 15 residues. Germline assignment: CDR1 SGHTA and CDR2 FQGTGA. Trimming removed 2 bases from V and 1 base from J, with 11 bases in between. The CDR3 DNA sequence: TGTGCCAGCAGCTTAGGCCTTGGCGGGAACACTGAAGCTTTCTTT. Translation gives CASSLGLGGNTEAFF.

The V gene is TRBV6-1, the J gene TRBJ2-3, with 7 bases fitting TRBD2. The CDR3 has 15 residues. The J segment lost 1 base and the V segment lost 1 base, leaving 2 bases of the junction unmatched. CDR1 is MNHNS and CDR2 is SASEGT in the germline V gene. In DNA, the CDR3 is TGTGCCAGCAGTGAAGAGGCGGGGGGCACAGATACGCAGTATTTT. Its protein is CASSEEAGGTDTQYF.

The chain has TRBV14 and TRBJ2-7, with 10 bases that match TRBD2. V lost 1 base to trimming and J lost 4 bases; unmatched junction nucleotides: 4. Germline CDR1 SGHDN, CDR2 FVKESK. The CDR3 sequence is 15 residues long. The chain's CDR3 is CASSQGLAGVYEQYF. In DNA, the CDR3 is TGTGCCAGCAGCCAAGGGCTAGCGGGGGTTTACGAGCAGTACTTC.

This clone was observed a few times. The chain links TRBV29-1 to TRBJ2-7; 8 bases fit TRBD2. The CDR3 consists of 13 residues. CDR1 is SQVTM, CDR2 ANQGSEA, per germline. Germline trimming cut 6 bases from V and 0 bases from J; bases unmatched to any gene: 4. The DNA for the CDR3 is TGCAGCGTCGAGACTAGCGTCTCCTACGAGCAGTACTTC. It codes for CSVETSVSYEQYF.

J is TRBJ2-5 and V is TRBV5-6, with a weak D call TRBD2 (5 bases). The ends were cut back, 1 base at V and 4 bases at J, with 8 bases in the middle. The CDR3 runs 13 residues. Germline CDR1 is SGHDT and CDR2 is YYEEEE. The CDR3 reads CASSLPRGETQYF. In DNA, the CDR3 is TGTGCCAGCAGCTTGCCCCGGGGAGAGACCCAGTACTTC. The whole variable domain, remainder taken from reference TRBV5-6 and TRBJ2-5, is DAGVTQSPTHLIKTRGQQVTLRCSPKSGHDTVSWYQQALGQGPQFIFQYYEEEERQRGNFPDRFSGHQFPNYSSELNVNALLLGDSALYLCASSLPRGETQYFGPGTRLLVL.

This chain's CDR3 is CASSFGRDFLSTGNQPQHF. CDR3 coding DNA: TGTGCCAGCAGTTTTGGAAGGGATTTCCTTAGCACGGGCAATCAGCCCCAGCATTTT. The chain links TRBV27 to TRBJ1-5, with D uncertain. V lost 3 bases, J lost 2 bases, and 23 bases lay in between. The CDR3 has 19 residues. The germline gives CDR1 MNHEY, CDR2 SMNVEV (reference sequence).

V gene TRBV10-2 combines with J gene TRBJ1-2; no clear D gene. Trimming pared 5 bases from V and 8 bases from J, leaving 12 bases between. The CDR3 loop spans 12 amino acids. The germline V gene encodes CDR1 WSHSY and CDR2 SAAADI. In DNA, the CDR3 is TGCGCCAGCAGTACGGCGGTGGGGGGCTACACCTTC. Residues: CASSTAVGGYTF.

The gene calls are TRBV5-6 and TRBJ2-1; D ambiguous. Trimming took off 3 bases at V and 8 bases at J, with 9 bases between the two ends. CDR3 length: 12 residues. Looked up from germline, CDR1 is SGHDT and CDR2 is YYEEEE. The CDR3 region has the DNA TGTGCCAGCAGCTCGACTGGACATGAGCAGTTCTTC. Translation: CASSSTGHEQFF.

The rearrangement uses TRBV7-9 and TRBJ2-7; D remains unclear. In germline, CDR1 is SEHNR, CDR2 FQNEAQ (reference sequence). The V gene lost 4 bases and the J gene lost 2 bases, with 15 bases spanning the gap. This CDR3 contains 15 residues. The CDR3 coding sequence is TGTGCCAGCAGCTACCGCCAAGACGGAACCTACGAGCAGTACGTC. Residues: CASSYRQDGTYEQYV.

This chain uses TRBV10-3 with TRBJ2-3; D gene uncertain. Per germline, CDR1 ENHRY and CDR2 SYGVKD. V was shortened by 3 bases and J by 0 bases, with 7 bases between the two germline ends. This CDR3 region has 14 residues. CDR3 region: CAISDTTSTDTQYF. CDR3 nucleotide sequence: TGTGCCATCAGTGACACAACTAGCACAGATACGCAGTATTTT.

The V and J genes are TRBV20-1 and TRBJ1-1; D remains ambiguous. Germline CDR1 is DFQATT and CDR2 is SNEGSKA (reference sequence). The CDR3 runs 11 residues. Trimming removed 5 bases from V and 1 base from J, with 5 bases in between. Written as DNA, the CDR3 is TGCAGTGCTGGAAGGAACACTGAAGCTTTCTTT. This sequence encodes CSAGRNTEAFF.

The rearrangement uses TRBV5-1 and TRBJ2-1; D might be TRBD2 (6 bases). Germline CDR1 SGHRS, CDR2 YFSETQ. The V end lost 4 bases, the J end lost 9 bases, and 20 bases lay between the germline ends. The CDR3 contains 15 residues. CDR3 bases: TGCGCCAGCAGCCTCCGTGAGGGCGCCGGGAGTGAGCAGTTCTTC. Its protein is CASSLREGAGSEQFF.

This chain uses TRBV10-3 with TRBJ2-3, with 11 bases that match TRBD2. Trimming cost V 0 bases and J 2 bases; bases outside gene matches: 13. CDR1 and CDR2 from the germline V gene are ENHRY and SYGVKD. This CDR3 is built from 20 residues. The CDR3 coding sequence is TGTGCCATCAGTGAGTCGGGACTAGCGGTTGGAATTATATACACAGATACGCAGTATTTT. The encoded protein is CAISESGLAVGIIYTDTQYF.

As to this clone: The same CDR3 is also encoded by other DNA sequences in this sample. The chain's CDR3 is CASSLETGIAYEQYF. In DNA, the CDR3 is TGCGCCAGCAGCTTGGAGACAGGAATAGCCTACGAGCAGTACTTC. The chain combines TRBV5-1 with TRBJ2-7; possibly TRBD1 for D (6 bases). In germline, CDR1 is SGHRS, CDR2 YFSETQ. The CDR3 is 15 residues long. Trimming stripped 0 bases from V and 2 bases from J, with 12 bases between.

This clone has just one count. The rearrangement links TRBV19 to TRBJ2-1, with 13 bases lining up with TRBD2. The CDR3 consists of 14 residues. Germline loops: CDR1 LNHDA, CDR2 SQIVND (reference sequence). Losses at the gene ends were 6 bases for V and 7 bases for J; bases not matched to a gene: 3. The CDR3: CASSTSGGANEQFF. CDR3 coding DNA: TGTGCCAGTAGCACTAGCGGGGGGGCAAATGAGCAGTTCTTC.

The chain has TRBV2 and TRBJ2-2; a possible D gene is TRBD1 (5 bases). V was cut by 6 bases and J by 1 base, with 9 bases left in between. The CDR3 sequence is 14 residues long. From germline, CDR1 is SNHLY and CDR2 FYNNEI. CDR3 nucleotide sequence: TGTGCCAGCAGGAGACAGCTGAACACCGGGGAGCTGTTTTTT. Translating it yields CASRRQLNTGELFF.

This chain joins TRBV9 and TRBJ2-3; D unresolved. The CDR3 covers 14 residues. V lost 4 bases and J lost 1, with 10 bases in between. Germline V CDR1 and CDR2: SGDLS, YYNGEE. The CDR3 nucleotides are TGTGCCAGCAGCTCCCCTGGGGGCACAGATACGCAGTATTTT. Translated, it gives CASSSPGGTDTQYF.

V gene TRBV6-4 combines with J gene TRBJ1-1; 10 nucleotides line up with TRBD1. CDR3 length: 14 amino acids. With V trimmed by 3 bases and J by 6 bases, 4 bases remained unmatched. CDR1 and CDR2 from the germline V gene are MRHNA and SNTAGT. CDR3 coding DNA: TGTGCCAGCAGTGAACGACAGGGGGCCGCTGAAGCTTTCTTT. Amino acids: CASSERQGAAEAFF.

This rearrangement joins TRBV4-1 to TRBJ2-5, with 12 positions matching TRBD2. The CDR3 is made up of 17 amino acids. V shed 5 bases and J 0 bases; nucleotides not matched to a gene: 7. CDR1 is MGHRA, CDR2 YSYEKL, per germline. CDR3 sequence (DNA): TGCGCCAGCAGCGTCCGACTAGCGGGGGAGTACCAAGAGACCCAGTACTTC. The encoded protein is CASSVRLAGEYQETQYF.

This rearrangement joins TRBV5-1 to TRBJ2-5; D is possibly TRBD1 (7 bases). CDR3 length: 16 residues. The V end lost 2 bases, the J end lost 0 bases, and 14 bases lay between the germline ends. The germline CDR1 and CDR2 sequences are SGHRS and YFSETQ. The CDR3 sequence is CASSFSGTGDQETQYF. The CDR3, as DNA: TGCGCCAGCAGCTTTAGCGGCACAGGGGACCAAGAGACCCAGTACTTC.

The CDR3 protein is CASSLGTGTYGYTF. The DNA of the CDR3 is TGCGCCAGCAGCTTGGGGACAGGGACCTATGGCTACACCTTC. The V gene is TRBV5-1, the J gene TRBJ1-2, with 8 bases identical to TRBD1. Germline V gene sequence: CDR1 SGHRS, CDR2 YFSETQ. The J segment lost 4 bases and the V segment lost 0 bases, leaving 2 bases of the junction unmatched. This CDR3 has 14 residues.

The V call is TRBV5-1, the J call TRBJ2-7; the D gene could be TRBD1 or TRBD2 (6 bases each). The germline gives CDR1 SGHRS, CDR2 YFSETQ. CDR3 length: 14 amino acids. Trimming took off 0 bases at V and 8 bases at J, with 15 bases between the two ends. CDR3: CASSLEGGSRKQYF. The CDR3 DNA follows: TGCGCCAGCAGCTTGGAGGGGGGTAGCCGTAAGCAGTACTTC.